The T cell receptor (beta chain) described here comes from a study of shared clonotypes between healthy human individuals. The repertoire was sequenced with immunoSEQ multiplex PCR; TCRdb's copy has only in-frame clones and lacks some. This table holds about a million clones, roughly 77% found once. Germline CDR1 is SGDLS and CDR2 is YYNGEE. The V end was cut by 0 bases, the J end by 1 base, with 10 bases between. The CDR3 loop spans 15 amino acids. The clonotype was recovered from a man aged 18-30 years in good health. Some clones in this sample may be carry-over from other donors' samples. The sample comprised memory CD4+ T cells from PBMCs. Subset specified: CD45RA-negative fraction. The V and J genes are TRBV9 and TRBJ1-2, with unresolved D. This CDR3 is CASSVGPQLNYGYTF. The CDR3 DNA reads TGTGCCAGCAGCGTAGGCCCGCAACTTAACTATGGCTACACCTTC.